The T cell receptor beta chain under discussion was sequenced for a study of T cell repertoires in cytomegalovirus infection. TCRdb analysed the reads with MiXCR anew, one entry per CDR3 protein. The sample consists of over 300,000 distinct CDR3 sequences, under 20% of them appearing once. This clonotype was seen more than once but under ten times. Germline V gives CDR1 MNHNY, CDR2 SVGAGI (reference sequence). CDR3 length equals 17 residues. Losses at the gene ends were 0 bases for V and 4 bases for J; bases not matched to a gene: 8. Sequenced sample: PBMCs. The chain has TRBV6-6 and TRBJ2-1, with 8 bases identical to TRBD1. The source of this sequence is a human donor in good health (CMV status not recorded). Some clones in this sample may be carry-over from other donors' samples. CDR3: CASSYSQGAALYNEQFF. The CDR3 nucleotides are TGTGCCAGCAGTTACTCGCAGGGGGCGGCCCTATACAATGAGCAGTTCTTC.